This T cell receptor (beta chain) was sequenced in a study of OX40 agonist ivuxolimab in advanced cancers. With autoimmune disease history or systemic immunosuppression, patients were excluded. Cycle 7 day 1, cycle 4 day 1, and baseline were the timepoints at which blood was sampled. Clones were sequenced by immunoSEQ multiplex PCR, and TCRdb holds only the in-frame ones, with some missing. The top ten clones hold more than 4.5% of a sample with some 80,000 clones, roughly 92% of them seen once. Germline V CDR1 and CDR2: SEHNR, FQNEAQ (reference sequence). The CDR3 loop spans 14 amino acids. V lost 2 bases to trimming and J lost 5 bases, with 11 bases between them. Overall study findings and caveats: Fewer expanded clones were found on average in CD4+ than in CD8+ T cells. Some nonresponders likewise displayed low normalized T-cell clonal expansion.

This clone showed up just once. Antigen unknown. The sample was CD4+ or CD8+ T cells sorted from blood, taken in a trial of the OX40 agonist ivuxolimab. The receptor's source is an adult with an advanced solid tumor such as melanoma, head and neck, liver or kidney cancer. The chain carries TRBV7-9 and TRBJ2-3; D unresolved. The CDR3 DNA is TGTGCCAGCAGCTTATGGGCTGTCCGAGATACGCAGTATTTT. It codes for CASSLWAVRDTQYF.